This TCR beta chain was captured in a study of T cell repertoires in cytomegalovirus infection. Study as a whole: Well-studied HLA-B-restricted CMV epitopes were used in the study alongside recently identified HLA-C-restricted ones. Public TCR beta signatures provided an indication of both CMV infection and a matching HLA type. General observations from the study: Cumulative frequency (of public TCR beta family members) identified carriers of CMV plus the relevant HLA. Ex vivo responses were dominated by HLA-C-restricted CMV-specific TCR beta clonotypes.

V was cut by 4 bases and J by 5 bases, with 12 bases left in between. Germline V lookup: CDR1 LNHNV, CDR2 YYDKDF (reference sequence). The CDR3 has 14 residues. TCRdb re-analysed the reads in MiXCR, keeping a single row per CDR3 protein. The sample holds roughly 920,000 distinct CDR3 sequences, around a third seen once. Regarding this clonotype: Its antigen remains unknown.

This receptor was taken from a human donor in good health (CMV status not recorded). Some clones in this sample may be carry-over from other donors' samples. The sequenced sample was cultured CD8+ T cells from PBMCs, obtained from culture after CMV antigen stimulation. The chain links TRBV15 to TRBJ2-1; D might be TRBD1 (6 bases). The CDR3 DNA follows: TGTGCCACCAGCATATGGACAGCAGACAATGAGCAGTTCTTC. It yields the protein CATSIWTADNEQFF.